A single sample gave rise to the 18 T cell receptor beta chains below, sequenced in a study of identifying expanded T cells in peripheral blood. The table came from immunoSEQ multiplex PCR; TCRdb's copy has only in-frame clones and leaves some out. The sample carries tens of thousands of clones, approximately 91% recorded once. The specimen sequenced was blood. All receptors come from a person between 18 and 75 years old in good health.

This chain uses TRBV6-5 with TRBJ1-6; D not resolved. The CDR3 extends over 15 amino acids. The germline CDR1 and CDR2 sequences are MNHEY and SVGAGI. Trimming left V 6 bases short and J 0 bases short, with 9 bases between. CDR3 nucleotides: TGTGCCAGCAGCCGCAGGAGCTCCTATAATTCACCCCTCCACTTT. As protein: CASSRRSSYNSPLHF.

V gene TRBV7-2 combines with J gene TRBJ1-3; D ambiguous. V was cut by 2 bases and J by 0 bases, with 8 bases left in between. The CDR3 loop spans 15 amino acids. Germline V lookup: CDR1 SGHTA, CDR2 FQGNSA. The CDR3 DNA reads TGTGCCAGCAGCTTACAGAGTACCTCTGGAAACACCATATATTTT. It specifies CASSLQSTSGNTIYF. The full variable domain, in which reference TRBV7-2 and TRBJ1-3 provide the parts outside the CDR3, is GAGVSQSPSNKVTEKGKDVELRCDPISGHTALYWYRQSLGQGLEFLIYFQGNSAPDKSGLPSDRFSAERTGGSVSTLTIQRTQQEDSAVYLCASSLQSTSGNTIYFGEGSWLTVV.

This rearrangement joins TRBV9 to TRBJ2-3; a weak D match, TRBD2 (6 bases). The CDR3 totals 17 residues. Germline V CDR1 and CDR2: SGDLS, YYNGEE. Trimming cost V 0 bases and J 4 bases, with 18 bases left between them. Here the CDR3 reads CASSVGNFLASADTQYF. Here the CDR3 DNA reads TGTGCCAGCAGCGTAGGAAATTTTTTGGCTAGCGCAGATACGCAGTATTTT.

The V and J genes are TRBV5-6 and TRBJ2-2; 11 nucleotides match TRBD2. Germline assignment: CDR1 SGHDT and CDR2 YYEEEE. V shed 2 bases and J 5 bases; nucleotides not matched to a gene: 8. CDR3 length equals 17 residues. The CDR3: CASSFIAGGPRTGELFF. The CDR3 region has the DNA TGTGCCAGCAGCTTCATAGCGGGAGGGCCTAGAACCGGGGAGCTGTTTTTT. Together with reference TRBV5-6 and TRBJ2-2, the CDR3 gives the full variable domain: DAGVTQSPTHLIKTRGQQVTLRCSPKSGHDTVSWYQQALGQGPQFIFQYYEEEERQRGNFPDRFSGHQFPNYSSELNVNALLLGDSALYLCASSFIAGGPRTGELFFGEGSRLTVL.

The chain joins TRBV14 to TRBJ2-1; TRBD2 aligns across 15 bases. V lost 5 bases and J lost 2; bases outside the gene matches: 1. Germline CDR1 is SGHDN and CDR2 is FVKESK. The CDR3 is 16 amino acids. The CDR3 is CASSRTSGGAYNEQFF. The CDR3 region has the DNA TGTGCCAGCAGCAGGACTAGCGGGGGGGCCTACAATGAGCAGTTCTTC.

This CDR3 reads CASSPMGTSGTSYEQYF. DNA of the CDR3: TGTGCCAGTAGTCCCATGGGGACTAGCGGGACCTCCTACGAGCAGTACTTC. The chain has TRBV19 and TRBJ2-7, with 13 bases matching TRBD2. Trimming took 5 bases from V and 0 from J; bases not matched to a gene: 7. CDR3 length equals 17 residues. The germline V gene encodes CDR1 LNHDA and CDR2 SQIVND (reference sequence).

This chain links TRBV6-1 with TRBJ1-5; no reliable D call. V lost 3 bases and J lost 3, with 3 bases in between. The germline V gene has CDR1 MNHNS and CDR2 SASEGT. The CDR3 contains 12 residues. CDR3 sequence (DNA): TGTGCCAGCAGTGACTTCAATCAGCCCCAGCATTTT. Its protein is CASSDFNQPQHF.

The rearrangement uses TRBV7-9 and TRBJ2-2; D is perhaps TRBD2 (5 bases). This CDR3 is 14 amino acids long. In germline, CDR1 is SEHNR, CDR2 FQNEAQ (reference sequence). V dropped 4 bases and J dropped 2 bases, with 8 bases sitting between them. CDR3 residues: CASSSGINTGELFF. The DNA for the CDR3 is TGTGCCAGCAGCTCGGGGATTAACACCGGGGAGCTGTTTTTT. The full variable domain, completed using reference TRBV7-9 and TRBJ2-2, is DTGVSQNPRHKITKRGQNVTFRCDPISEHNRLYWYRQTLGQGPEFLTYFQNEAQLEKSRLLSDRFSAERPKGSFSTLEIQRTEQGDSAMYLCASSSGINTGELFFGEGSRLTVL.

This clone was observed once. This chain connects TRBV5-5 to TRBJ1-2; D is uncertain. Germline CDR1 SGHKS, CDR2 YYEKEE (reference sequence). The CDR3 length is 15 residues. Trimming stripped 0 bases from V and 0 bases from J, with 9 bases between. CDR3 sequence (DNA): TGTGCCAGCAGCTTGGCCCTGTTCACTAACTATGGCTACACCTTC. Translated: CASSLALFTNYGYTF. Complete variable domain (other parts from reference TRBV5-5 and TRBJ1-2): DAGVTQSPTHLIKTRGQQVTLRCSPISGHKSVSWYQQVLGQGPQFIFQYYEKEERGRGNFPDRFSARQFPNYSSELNVNALLLGDSALYLCASSLALFTNYGYTFGSGTRLTVV.

With regard to this clone: Other DNA sequences of this sample code for an identical CDR3. J is TRBJ1-1 and V is TRBV30, with D possibly TRBD1 on 5 matching bases. This CDR3 spans 14 amino acids. V was pared by 0 bases and J by 4 bases, with 12 bases between. CDR1 and CDR2 from the germline V gene are GTSNPN and SVGIG (reference sequence). The CDR3 here is CAWSVRGLGTEAFF. The CDR3, as DNA: TGTGCCTGGAGTGTACGGGGGTTGGGCACTGAAGCTTTCTTT.

The V gene is TRBV2, the J gene TRBJ1-4, with 9 bases that match TRBD1. The germline gives CDR1 SNHLY, CDR2 FYNNEI. Trimming at V came to 2 bases and at J to 7 bases, leaving 2 bases not matched to a gene. This CDR3 region has 14 residues. The CDR3 DNA reads as TGTGCCAGCAGTGAACAGACAGGGGGTGAAAAACTGTTTTTT. Translated, it gives CASSEQTGGEKLFF.

The chain couples TRBV10-3 to TRBJ2-2; D unclear. Germline V gene lookup returns CDR1 ENHRY and CDR2 SYGVKD. The CDR3 is 12 residues long. V was trimmed by 6 bases and J by 2 bases, leaving 4 bases between them. In DNA, the CDR3 is TGTGCCATCAGCCCTAACACCGGGGAGCTGTTTTTT. This translates into CAISPNTGELFF.

The chain joins TRBV15 to TRBJ1-1; D is uncertain. The V end lost 4 bases, the J end lost 5 bases, and 14 bases lay between the germline ends. From germline, CDR1 is LNHNV and CDR2 YYDKDF (reference sequence). The CDR3 is 14 amino acids. The CDR3 reads CATSTRQPYTEAFF. CDR3 sequence (DNA): TGTGCCACCAGCACCAGACAACCTTATACTGAAGCTTTCTTT. Full variable domain (missing parts from reference TRBV15 and TRBJ1-1): DAMVIQNPRYQVTQFGKPVTLSCSQTLNHNVMYWYQQKSSQAPKLLFHYYDKDFNNEADTPDNFQSRRPNTSFCFLDIRSPGLGDTAMYLCATSTRQPYTEAFFGQGTRLTVV.

The J gene is TRBJ2-3, the V gene TRBV7-7; 12 bases align to TRBD2. The V gene end was trimmed by 5 bases and the J gene end by 3 bases; junction bases not matched to a gene: 3. Germline V gives CDR1 SSHAT, CDR2 FNYEAQ (reference sequence). The CDR3 totals 15 residues. Here the CDR3 reads CASSRTSGVTDTQYF. CDR3 sequence (DNA): TGTGCCAGCAGCCGGACTAGCGGGGTTACAGATACGCAGTATTTT.

J is TRBJ2-2 and V is TRBV27; maybe TRBD1 (6 bases). CDR1 and CDR2 (germline): MNHEY, SMNVEV (reference sequence). Trimming pared 10 bases from V and 2 bases from J, leaving 17 bases between. CDR3 length: 15 amino acids. CDR3 residues: CAILSGAPNTGELFF. The CDR3 coding sequence is TGTGCCATCCTGTCAGGGGCGCCTAACACCGGGGAGCTGTTTTTT.

This CDR3 is CAGKAGPLTGELFF. CDR3 DNA sequence: TGTGCCGGGAAAGCGGGGCCTCTCACCGGGGAGCTGTTTTTT. The rearrangement links TRBV30 to TRBJ2-2; TRBD2 aligns across 7 bases. Germline V gene sequence: CDR1 GTSNPN, CDR2 SVGIG (reference sequence). V trimming: 8 bases; J trimming: 4 bases; junction bases outside the gene matches: 10. This CDR3 has 14 amino acids. The full variable domain, rest sourced from reference TRBV30 and TRBJ2-2, is SQTIHQWPATLVQPVGSPLSLECTVEGTSNPNLYWYRQAAGRGLQLLFYSVGIGQISSEVPQNLSASRPQDRQFILSSKKLLLSDSGFYLCAGKAGPLTGELFFGEGSRLTVL.

This chain uses TRBV5-6 with TRBJ1-1; D uncertain. Germline V lookup: CDR1 SGHDT, CDR2 YYEEEE. V was cut by 2 bases and J by 4 bases, with 12 bases left in between. The CDR3 is made up of 14 amino acids. In nucleotides, the CDR3 is TGTGCCAGCAGCTTCGAAACACTCGGCACTGAAGCTTTCTTT. This encodes CASSFETLGTEAFF.

The chain combines TRBV4-2 with TRBJ2-1, with 10 bases matching TRBD2. The junction had 8 bases not matched to a gene; V was cut back by 0 bases and J by 3 bases. The CDR3 has 18 residues. From germline, CDR1 is LGHNA and CDR2 YNFKEQ. In nucleotides, the CDR3 is TGTGCCAGCAGCCAAGAGTTTCTAGCGGGGGAGCGCTACAATGAGCAGTTCTTC. Translated: CASSQEFLAGERYNEQFF.